Included here is one T cell receptor (beta chain) sequence, with context. The CDR3 consists of 13 residues. Trimming pared 6 bases from V and 3 bases from J, leaving 9 bases between. Germline V gene data show CDR1 as SGHTA and CDR2 as FQGNSA. This sample was included in a study of blood T cell repertoires in COVID-19. Study-wide background: Acute-phase and convalescent COVID-19 samples originated in the United States, Italy and Spain. Nucleic acid was either cDNA or gDNA, and it came from T cells, B-cell-depleted T cells, or PBMCs.

The authors' processing: Nucleated cell number was recorded as an estimate derived from reference gene primer amplification. Libraries were prepared by immunoSEQ multiplex PCR; TCRdb keeps only in-frame clonotypes and omits some of them. Clonal size and the V and J genes are those of that table, whereas D and trimming came from the DNA. Among about 240,000 clones listed, approximately 78% were seen once. Sequenced material: peripheral blood. The TCR was taken from a woman aged 18 to 35 with acute or convalescent COVID-19. V usage is TRBV7-2 and J usage is TRBJ1-3; perhaps TRBD1 as D (5 bases). CDR3 coding DNA: TGTGCCAGCAGTGCAGGGAATGGAAACACCATATATTTT. Translating it yields CASSAGNGNTIYF. Together with reference TRBV7-2 and TRBJ1-3, the CDR3 gives the full variable domain: GAGVSQSPSNKVTEKGKDVELRCDPISGHTALYWYRQSLGQGLEFLIYFQGNSAPDKSGLPSDRFSAERTGGSVSTLTIQRTQQEDSAVYLCASSAGNGNTIYFGEGSWLTVV.